This paragraph reports one T cell receptor (beta chain). This sample is drawn from a study of blood T cell repertoires in COVID-19. Here immunoSEQ multiplex PCR was the method, and the copy in TCRdb shows in-frame clones only, minus some. The data contain about 50,000 clones, approximately 82% of them singletons. The TCR sequence derives from a human donor in a cohort sampled during active COVID-19. The sample was peripheral blood.

CDR3 sequence: CASSSWGEGYGYTF. In nucleotides, the CDR3 is TGCGCCAGCAGCTCATGGGGGGAAGGATATGGCTACACCTTC. The genes are TRBV5-1 and TRBJ1-2; perhaps TRBD1 as D (5 bases). Germline V gene sequence: CDR1 SGHRS, CDR2 YFSETQ. The CDR3 is 14 residues long. V shed 3 bases and J shed 5 bases, with 14 bases lying between them.